These T cell receptor beta chains were read from a single sample in a study of blood T cell repertoires in COVID-19. This table comes from immunoSEQ multiplex PCR, and its TCRdb copy is limited to in-frame clones, with some not included. The sample lists over 150,000 clones; roughly 84% were seen once. Material for sequencing was peripheral blood. The origin of the receptors is a man aged 18 to 30 with active or convalescent COVID-19. The CDR3 runs from the conserved cysteine through the conserved F or W. Fields, in order: D gene, clone size, V gene, J gene, CDR3 DNA, CDR3 protein. A D gene is named only where the DNA matches it firmly. Rows give clone size only sometimes, using once, few, many, or a class for an expanded clone.

D gene: .; clone size: .; V gene: TRBV28; J gene: TRBJ1-2; CDR3 DNA: TGTGCCAGCAGTTTCACCGGGAGGATAACTGTAGGCTACACCTTC; CDR3 protein: CASSFTGRITVGYTF
D gene: TRBD1; clone size: .; V gene: TRBV6-5; J gene: TRBJ1-1; CDR3 DNA: TGTGCCAGCAGGCAGGGGGGGAACACTGAAGCTTTCTTT; CDR3 protein: CASRQGGNTEAFF
D gene: .; clone size: .; V gene: TRBV27; J gene: TRBJ1-4; CDR3 DNA: TGTGCCAGCAGTTTGCGGAAGGCAGGGTACGAAAAACTGTTTTTT; CDR3 protein: CASSLRKAGYEKLFF
D gene: TRBD2; clone size: few; V gene: TRBV7-3; J gene: TRBJ2-1; CDR3 DNA: TGTGCCAGCAGCCCCCACGTAGCGGGAGGACCCTACAATGAGCAGTTCTTC; CDR3 protein: CASSPHVAGGPYNEQFF
D gene: TRBD2; clone size: .; V gene: TRBV7-2; J gene: TRBJ2-5; CDR3 DNA: TGTGCCAGCAGCTTTACTAGCGGGGGCCAAGAGACCCAGTACTTC; CDR3 protein: CASSFTSGGQETQYF
D gene: TRBD2; clone size: .; V gene: TRBV30; J gene: TRBJ2-3; CDR3 DNA: TGTGCCTGGGCCCCGGAAAGCGGGATGACAGATACGCAGTATTTT; CDR3 protein: CAWAPESGMTDTQYF
D gene: TRBD1; clone size: .; V gene: TRBV29-1; J gene: TRBJ2-6; CDR3 DNA: TGCAGCGTTGTTGGGACAGGGAAGGTCACTGGGGCCAACGTCCTGACTTTC; CDR3 protein: CSVVGTGKVTGANVLTF
D gene: .; clone size: .; V gene: TRBV7-2; J gene: TRBJ1-6; CDR3 DNA: TGTGCCAGCAGCGCGGTACACCCGAAGTCACCCCTCCACTTT; CDR3 protein: CASSAVHPKSPLHF
D gene: .; clone size: .; V gene: TRBV2; J gene: TRBJ2-7; CDR3 DNA: TGTGCCAGCAGCGACCCCCACGACACAGATTACGAGCAGTACTTC; CDR3 protein: CASSDPHDTDYEQYF
D gene: TRBD1; clone size: .; V gene: TRBV5-1; J gene: TRBJ2-7; CDR3 DNA: TGCGCCAGCAGCGAATTAACGGGACAGGGCGAGCAGTACTTC; CDR3 protein: CASSELTGQGEQYF
D gene: TRBD1; clone size: .; V gene: TRBV19; J gene: TRBJ1-5; CDR3 DNA: TGTGCCAGTAGTGGTGTCTCTAGGGACAGGGTCCGCTATAGCAATCAGCCCCAGCATTTT; CDR3 protein: CASSGVSRDRVRYSNQPQHF
D gene: .; clone size: .; V gene: TRBV13; J gene: TRBJ1-2; CDR3 DNA: TGTGCCAGCAGGGGCGCGGACATTACTAACTATGGCTACACCTTC; CDR3 protein: CASRGADITNYGYTF
D gene: TRBD2; clone size: .; V gene: TRBV3-1/TRBV3-2; J gene: TRBJ2-3; CDR3 DNA: TGTGCCAGCAGCCAATGGAGCGGGGGGGGCACAGATACGCAGTATTTT; CDR3 protein: CASSQWSGGGTDTQYF
D gene: .; clone size: .; V gene: TRBV2; J gene: TRBJ2-3; CDR3 DNA: TGTGCCAGCAGTACAGCAGATACGCAGTATTTT; CDR3 protein: CASSTADTQYF
D gene: .; clone size: once; V gene: TRBV25-1; J gene: TRBJ2-5; CDR3 DNA: TGTGCCAGCAGTGAATATTACAGTGCCCAAGAGACCCAGTACTTC; CDR3 protein: CASSEYYSAQETQYF
D gene: TRBD2; clone size: .; V gene: TRBV18; J gene: TRBJ2-5; CDR3 DNA: TGTGCCAGCTCCCGGGCCTCGGGAGGGGAGACCCAGTACTTC; CDR3 protein: CASSRASGGETQYF